This T cell receptor beta chain was captured by sequencing in a study of T cell responses to AZD1222 COVID-19 vaccine (dated by TCRdb to the early 2020s). Notes on the research overall: TCR sequencing covered fewer than 250 trial participants: 207 given two doses of AZD1222 and 26 given two doses of MenACWY control vaccine. Trial participants were enrolled into age subgroups of 18-55, 56-69 and 70-plus years, which contained around 150, 28 and 57 TCR-sequenced participants, respectively. Overall study results and their limits: Conclusions about previously exposed vaccinees were limited because only a handful of AZD1222 recipients were SARS-CoV-2 seropositive at baseline. Reportedly, almost half of the unique spike-specific TCRs recognized epitopes lying outside the regions that are mutated in the B.1.351 and B.1.1.7 variants. The vaccine-associated CD4 TCRs covered the entire spike protein, and the dominant responses fell in regions 160-218 and 743-854. The 56-69-year group was small, and its depth increase did not reach significance, likely because of low power. Because no day 14 peak-response samples were available, the repertoires could be characterized only after the peak T cell response. Participants were mostly white British and included more females than males, and it was suggested by the authors that clonal diversity may have been underestimated. A significant rise in spike-specific TCR breadth and depth was observed after two AZD1222 doses relative to day 0 and relative to MenACWY recipients.

As to this clone: Its cognate antigen has yet to be identified. The sample holds no much larger clone one base away, and base qualities are not on file.

Via the germline V gene, CDR1 is MDHEN and CDR2 SYDVKM. Relative to germline, V is 4 bases shorter and J is 0 bases shorter, with 13 bases between their ends. Reading from cysteine to phenylalanine, the CDR3 counts 16 amino acids. Only CDR3 DNA remains: 48 bases, in frame from the first base. The time point tag for this specimen amounts to: about 28 days (+/-7) after the second vaccine dose. AZD1222 recipients given second doses at about 4 weeks or at about 12 weeks were pooled, since spike-specific TCR depth and breadth were not found to differ between the two schedules. Samples from vaccinated people were obtained from the UK trials COV001 and COV002, which included a single-blind randomized controlled phase 2/3 trial of AZD1222 (ChAdOx1 nCoV-19) in healthy adults. For TCRbeta chain sequencing, PBMC samples were collected from trial participants at day 0 and at day 28 after the second dose. The CDR3 regions of human TCRbeta chains were subjected to immunosequencing. In the paper's pipeline: TCRs in the repertoires were matched against a reference library of SARS-CoV-2-specific TCRs that had been generated with the MIRA antigen-specificity platform. Breadth meant the fraction of unique TCRs that were SARS-CoV-2-associated, whereas depth meant the fraction of total T cells that were SARS-CoV-2-associated. Using the MIRA data, each spike-specific TCR was assigned both to the spike region to which the TCR was reactive and to a CD4 or CD8 class. Log10-transformed breadth and depth values were compared by one-way ANOVA with Sidak's multiple comparisons tests. The table was pulled from immuneACCESS by TCRdb, which kept in-frame rearrangements only. Such tables lose some clones; where checked, under half of the loss comes from unresolved V genes, and the rest has no known cause. That table supplies the V and J calls and clone size; D and trimming were determined from the DNA. The sample table records nearly 110,000 clones; 90% of these occur just once. Less than 9.5% of the sample goes to the ten largest clones.

The source of this sequence is an adult who received the AZD1222 COVID-19 vaccine. This specimen was peripheral blood, taken 28 days after the second AZD1222 dose. Rearrangement joined TRBV28 to TRBJ1-5; the best D guess is TRBD1, with 5 bases matching. The CDR3 is CASSSWTLVSNQPQHF. The DNA reads TGTGCCAGCAGTTCGTGGACATTAGTTAGCAATCAGCCCCAGCATTTT.